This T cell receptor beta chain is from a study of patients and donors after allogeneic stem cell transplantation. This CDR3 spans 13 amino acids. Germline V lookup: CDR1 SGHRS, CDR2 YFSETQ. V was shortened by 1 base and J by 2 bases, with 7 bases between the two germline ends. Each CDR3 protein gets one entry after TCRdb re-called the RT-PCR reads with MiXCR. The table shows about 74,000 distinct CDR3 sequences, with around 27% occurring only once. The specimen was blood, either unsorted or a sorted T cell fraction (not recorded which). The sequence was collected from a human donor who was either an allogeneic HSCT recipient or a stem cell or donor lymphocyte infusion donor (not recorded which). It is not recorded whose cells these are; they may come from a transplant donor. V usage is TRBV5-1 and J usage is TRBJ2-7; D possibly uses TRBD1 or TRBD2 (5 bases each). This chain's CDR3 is CASSLWGTYEQYF. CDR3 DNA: TGCGCCAGCAGCTTGTGGGGGACCTACGAGCAGTACTTC.